This TCR beta chain originates from a study of type 1 regulatory T cells. About the research overall: This in vitro CD4 product, T-allo10, is enriched for Tr1 cells and alloantigen-specific. Study observations and caveats: Compared with non-type 1 regulatory T cells, type 1 regulatory T cells showed a more restricted TCR repertoire.

The V gene's germline CDR1 is DFQATT and CDR2 SNEGSKA (reference sequence). This CDR3 has 14 residues. J gave up 4 bases and V 6 bases, and 8 bases lay outside the gene matches. To note about this clonotype: What it binds is not known.

TCRdb re-called the reads with MiXCR, one entry per CDR3 protein. The sample holds 55,000 to 65,000 distinct CDR3 sequences; 60% to 65% are singletons and the top ten take 1.5% to 2%. This rearrangement joins TRBV20-1 to TRBJ1-2; 10 bases are shared with TRBD1. This TCR was recovered from a human donor in good health. The sequenced sample was cultured non-Tr1 T cells, either the whole culture or a sorted T cell fraction (not recorded which). The CDR3 protein is CSARPGTGAYGYTF. DNA of the CDR3: TGCAGTGCCAGACCCGGGACAGGGGCCTATGGCTACACCTTC.